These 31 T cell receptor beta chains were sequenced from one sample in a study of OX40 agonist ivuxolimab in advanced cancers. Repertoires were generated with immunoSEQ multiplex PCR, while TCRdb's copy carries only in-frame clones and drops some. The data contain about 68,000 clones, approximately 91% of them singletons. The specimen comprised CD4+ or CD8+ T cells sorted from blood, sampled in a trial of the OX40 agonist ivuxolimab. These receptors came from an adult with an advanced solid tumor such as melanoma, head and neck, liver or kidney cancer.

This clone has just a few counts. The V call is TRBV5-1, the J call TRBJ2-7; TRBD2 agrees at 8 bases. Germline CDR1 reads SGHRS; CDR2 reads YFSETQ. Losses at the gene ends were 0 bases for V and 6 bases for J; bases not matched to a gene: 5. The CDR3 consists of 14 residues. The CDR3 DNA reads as TGCGCCAGCAGCTTGGTGGAGCGGGAGCTCGAGCAGTACTTC. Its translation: CASSLVERELEQYF.

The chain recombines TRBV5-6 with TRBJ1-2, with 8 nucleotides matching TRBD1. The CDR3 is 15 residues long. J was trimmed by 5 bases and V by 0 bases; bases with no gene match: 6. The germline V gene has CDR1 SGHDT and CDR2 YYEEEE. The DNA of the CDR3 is TGTGCCAGCAGCTTGGAGACAGGGGTTTTTTATGGCTACACCTTC. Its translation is CASSLETGVFYGYTF. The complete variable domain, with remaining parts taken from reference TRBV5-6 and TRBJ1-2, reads DAGVTQSPTHLIKTRGQQVTLRCSPKSGHDTVSWYQQALGQGPQFIFQYYEEEERQRGNFPDRFSGHQFPNYSSELNVNALLLGDSALYLCASSLETGVFYGYTFGSGTRLTVV.

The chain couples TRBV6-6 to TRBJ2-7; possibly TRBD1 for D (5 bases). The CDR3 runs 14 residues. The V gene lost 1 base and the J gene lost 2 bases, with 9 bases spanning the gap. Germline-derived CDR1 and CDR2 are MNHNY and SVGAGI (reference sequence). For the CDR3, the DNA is TGTGCCAGCAGTTACTTAGACAGTACCTACGAGCAGTACTTC. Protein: CASSYLDSTYEQYF.

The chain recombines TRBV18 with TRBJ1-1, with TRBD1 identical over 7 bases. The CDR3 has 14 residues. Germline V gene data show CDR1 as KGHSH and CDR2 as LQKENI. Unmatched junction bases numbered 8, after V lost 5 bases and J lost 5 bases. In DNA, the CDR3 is TGTGCCAGCTCATATTACAGGGGAGAGACTGAAGCTTTCTTT. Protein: CASSYYRGETEAFF.

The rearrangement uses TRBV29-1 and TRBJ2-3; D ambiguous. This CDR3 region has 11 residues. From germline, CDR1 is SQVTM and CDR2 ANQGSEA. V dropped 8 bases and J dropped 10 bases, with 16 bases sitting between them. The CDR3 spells CSTGVQNSQYF. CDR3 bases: TGCAGCACTGGGGTCCAGAACTCGCAGTATTTT.

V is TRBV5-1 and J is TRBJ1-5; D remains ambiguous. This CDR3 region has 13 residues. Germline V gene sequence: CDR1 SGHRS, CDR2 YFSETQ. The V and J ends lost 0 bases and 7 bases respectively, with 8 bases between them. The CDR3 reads CASSLGPGQPQHF. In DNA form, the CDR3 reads TGCGCCAGCAGCTTGGGGCCGGGGCAGCCCCAGCATTTT.

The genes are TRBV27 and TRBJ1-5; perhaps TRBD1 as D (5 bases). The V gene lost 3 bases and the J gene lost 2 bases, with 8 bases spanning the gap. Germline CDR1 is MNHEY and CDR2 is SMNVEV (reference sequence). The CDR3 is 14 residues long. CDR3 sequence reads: CASSFWGGNQPQHF. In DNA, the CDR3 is TGTGCCAGCAGTTTTTGGGGGGGCAATCAGCCCCAGCATTTT.

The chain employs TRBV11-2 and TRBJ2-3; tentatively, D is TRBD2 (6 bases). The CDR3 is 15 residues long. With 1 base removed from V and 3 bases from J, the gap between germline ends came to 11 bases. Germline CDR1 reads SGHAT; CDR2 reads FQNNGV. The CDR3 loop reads CASSLVVGRTDTQYF. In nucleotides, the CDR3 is TGTGCCAGCAGCTTAGTCGTGGGGAGGACAGATACGCAGTATTTT.

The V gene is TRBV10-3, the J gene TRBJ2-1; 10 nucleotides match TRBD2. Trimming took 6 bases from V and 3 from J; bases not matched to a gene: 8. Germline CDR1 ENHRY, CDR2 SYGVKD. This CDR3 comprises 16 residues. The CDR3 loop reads CAIRDRGLADYNEQFF. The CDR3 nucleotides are TGTGCCATCAGGGACCGCGGACTAGCGGACTACAATGAGCAGTTCTTC.

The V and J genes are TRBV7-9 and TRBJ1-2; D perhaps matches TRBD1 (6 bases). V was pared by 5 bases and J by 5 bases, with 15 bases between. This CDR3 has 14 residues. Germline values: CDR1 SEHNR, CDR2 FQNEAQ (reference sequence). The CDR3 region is CASSLDGGGYGYTF. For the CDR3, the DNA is TGTGCCAGCAGCCTAGATGGGGGCGGGTATGGCTACACCTTC.

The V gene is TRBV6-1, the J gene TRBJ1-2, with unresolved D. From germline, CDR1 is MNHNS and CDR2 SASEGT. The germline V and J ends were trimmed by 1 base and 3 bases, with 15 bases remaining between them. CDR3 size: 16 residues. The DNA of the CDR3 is TGTGCCAGCAGTGAAGGCTACGGTCGGGAAGACTATGGCTACACCTTC. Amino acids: CASSEGYGREDYGYTF.

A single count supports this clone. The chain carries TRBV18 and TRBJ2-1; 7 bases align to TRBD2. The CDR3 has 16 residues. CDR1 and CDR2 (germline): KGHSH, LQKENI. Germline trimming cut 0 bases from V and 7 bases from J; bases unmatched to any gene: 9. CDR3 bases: TGTGCCAGCTCACCACCGGCCAGCGGGAAGGGTAATGAGCAGTTCTTC. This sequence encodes CASSPPASGKGNEQFF.

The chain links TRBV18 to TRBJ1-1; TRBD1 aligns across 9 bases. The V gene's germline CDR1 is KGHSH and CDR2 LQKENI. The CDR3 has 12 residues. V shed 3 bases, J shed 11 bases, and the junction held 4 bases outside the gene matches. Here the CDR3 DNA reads TGTGCCAGCTCACCGCAAGGGACAGGGGCTTTCTTT. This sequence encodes CASSPQGTGAFF.

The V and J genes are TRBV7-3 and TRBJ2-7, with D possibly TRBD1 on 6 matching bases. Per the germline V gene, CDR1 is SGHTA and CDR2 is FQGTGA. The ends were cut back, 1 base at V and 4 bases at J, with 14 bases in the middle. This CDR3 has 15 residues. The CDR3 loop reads CASSLMPGAGYEQYF. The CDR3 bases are TGTGCCAGCAGCTTAATGCCAGGGGCAGGGTACGAGCAGTACTTC.

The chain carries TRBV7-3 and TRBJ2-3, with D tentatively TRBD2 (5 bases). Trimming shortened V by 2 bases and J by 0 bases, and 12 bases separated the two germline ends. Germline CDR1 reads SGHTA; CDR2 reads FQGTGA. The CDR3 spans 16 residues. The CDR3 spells CASSLFSASSTDTQYF. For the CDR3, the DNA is TGTGCCAGCAGCTTATTCTCGGCTAGCAGCACAGATACGCAGTATTTT.

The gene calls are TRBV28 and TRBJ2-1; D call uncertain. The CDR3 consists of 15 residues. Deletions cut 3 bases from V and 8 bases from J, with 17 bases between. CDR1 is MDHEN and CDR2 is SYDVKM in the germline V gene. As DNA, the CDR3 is TGTGCCAGCAGTTTCCTCACTCCACTTGGGTATGAGCAGTTCTTC. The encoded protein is CASSFLTPLGYEQFF.

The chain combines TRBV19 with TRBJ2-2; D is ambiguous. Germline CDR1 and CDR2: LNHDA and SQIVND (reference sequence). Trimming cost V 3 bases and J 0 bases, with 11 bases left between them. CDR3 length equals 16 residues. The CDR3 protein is CASSIGYRTNTGELFF. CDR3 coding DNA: TGTGCCAGTAGTATCGGTTATCGGACGAACACCGGGGAGCTGTTTTTT.

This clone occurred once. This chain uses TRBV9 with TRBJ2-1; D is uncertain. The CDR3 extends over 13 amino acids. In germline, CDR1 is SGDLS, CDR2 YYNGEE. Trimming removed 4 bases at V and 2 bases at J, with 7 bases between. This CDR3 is CASSKAAYNEQFF. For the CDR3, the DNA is TGTGCCAGCAGCAAGGCAGCCTACAATGAGCAGTTCTTC.

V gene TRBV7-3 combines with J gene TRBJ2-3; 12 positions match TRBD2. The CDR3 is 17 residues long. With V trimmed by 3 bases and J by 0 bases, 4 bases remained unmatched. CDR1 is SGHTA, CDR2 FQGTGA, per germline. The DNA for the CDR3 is TGTGCCAGCAGCTTCAGGACTAGCGGGACTAGCACAGATACGCAGTATTTT. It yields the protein CASSFRTSGTSTDTQYF.

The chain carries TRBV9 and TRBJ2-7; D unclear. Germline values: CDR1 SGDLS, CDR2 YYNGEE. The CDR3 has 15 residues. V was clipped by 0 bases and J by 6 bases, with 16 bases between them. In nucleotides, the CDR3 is TGTGCCAGCAGCGTAGGGAGTAGGATCTTAGGCGAGCAGTACTTC. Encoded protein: CASSVGSRILGEQYF.

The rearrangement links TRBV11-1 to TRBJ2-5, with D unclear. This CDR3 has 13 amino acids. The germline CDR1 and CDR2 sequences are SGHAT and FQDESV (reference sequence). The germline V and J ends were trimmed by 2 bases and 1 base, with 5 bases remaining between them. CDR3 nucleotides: TGTGCCAGCAGCTTATATGTCCAAGAGACCCAGTACTTC. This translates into CASSLYVQETQYF.

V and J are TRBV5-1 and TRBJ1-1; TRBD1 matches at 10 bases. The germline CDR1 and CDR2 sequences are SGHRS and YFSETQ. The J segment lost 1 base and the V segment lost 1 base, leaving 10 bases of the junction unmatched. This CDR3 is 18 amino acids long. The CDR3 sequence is CASSLPGTGDISNTEAFF. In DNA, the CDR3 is TGCGCCAGCAGCTTGCCCGGGACAGGGGACATTTCGAACACTGAAGCTTTCTTT. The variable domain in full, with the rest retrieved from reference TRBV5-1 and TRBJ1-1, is KAGVTQTPRYLIKTRGQQVTLSCSPISGHRSVSWYQQTPGQGLQFLFEYFSETQRNKGNFPGRFSGRQFSNSRSEMNVSTLELGDSALYLCASSLPGTGDISNTEAFFGQGTRLTVV.

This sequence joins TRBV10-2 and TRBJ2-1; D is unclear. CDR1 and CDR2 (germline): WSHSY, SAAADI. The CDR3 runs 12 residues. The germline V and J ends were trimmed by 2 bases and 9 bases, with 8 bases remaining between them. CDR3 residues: CASSEAQLEQFF. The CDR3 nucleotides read TGCGCCAGCAGTGAGGCCCAGCTTGAGCAGTTCTTC.

The CDR3 DNA reads TGCGCCAGCAGCTTGACAGGGCTGAACACTGAAGCTTTCTTT. This codes for CASSLTGLNTEAFF. The V call is TRBV5-1, the J call TRBJ1-1; D might be TRBD1 (6 bases). Trimming took off 1 base at V and 0 bases at J, with 7 bases between the two ends. CDR1 is SGHRS, CDR2 YFSETQ, per germline. The CDR3 sequence is 14 residues long.

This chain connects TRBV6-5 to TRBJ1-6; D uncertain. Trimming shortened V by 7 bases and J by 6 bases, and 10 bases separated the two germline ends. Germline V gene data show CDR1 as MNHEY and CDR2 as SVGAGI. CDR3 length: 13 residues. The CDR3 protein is CASNPRANSPLHF. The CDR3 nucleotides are TGTGCCAGCAATCCGAGGGCTAATTCACCCCTCCACTTT.

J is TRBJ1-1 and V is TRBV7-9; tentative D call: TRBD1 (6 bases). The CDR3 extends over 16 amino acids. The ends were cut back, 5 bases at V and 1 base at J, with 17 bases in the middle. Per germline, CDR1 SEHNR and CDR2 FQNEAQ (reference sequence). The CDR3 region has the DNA TGTGCCAGCAGCCGCGCTGGGGGCAGAGCGAACACTGAAGCTTTCTTT. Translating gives CASSRAGGRANTEAFF.

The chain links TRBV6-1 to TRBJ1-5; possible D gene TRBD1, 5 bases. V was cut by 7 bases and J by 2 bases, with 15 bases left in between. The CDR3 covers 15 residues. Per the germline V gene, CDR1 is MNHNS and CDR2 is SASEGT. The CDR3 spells CASKRGPGGNQPQHF. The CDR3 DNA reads TGTGCCAGCAAACGGGGCCCTGGGGGCAATCAGCCCCAGCATTTT.

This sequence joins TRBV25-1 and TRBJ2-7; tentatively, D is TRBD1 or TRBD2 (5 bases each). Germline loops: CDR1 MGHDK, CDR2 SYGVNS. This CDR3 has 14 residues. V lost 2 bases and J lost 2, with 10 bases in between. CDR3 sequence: CASSEGGRPYEQYF. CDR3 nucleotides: TGTGCCAGCAGTGAAGGGGGTAGGCCCTACGAGCAGTACTTC.

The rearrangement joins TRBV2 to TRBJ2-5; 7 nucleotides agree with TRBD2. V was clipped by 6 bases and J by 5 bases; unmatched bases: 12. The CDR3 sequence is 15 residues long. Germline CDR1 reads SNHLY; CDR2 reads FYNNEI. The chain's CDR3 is CASSGARGGFETQYF. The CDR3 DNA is TGTGCCAGCAGCGGGGCAAGGGGAGGGTTCGAGACCCAGTACTTC.

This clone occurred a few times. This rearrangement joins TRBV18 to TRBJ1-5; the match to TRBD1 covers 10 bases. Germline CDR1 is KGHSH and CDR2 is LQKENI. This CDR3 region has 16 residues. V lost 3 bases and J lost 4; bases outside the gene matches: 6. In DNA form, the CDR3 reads TGTGCCAGCTCACCTCCGGGACAGGGGACGAATCAGCCCCAGCATTTT. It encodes CASSPPGQGTNQPQHF.

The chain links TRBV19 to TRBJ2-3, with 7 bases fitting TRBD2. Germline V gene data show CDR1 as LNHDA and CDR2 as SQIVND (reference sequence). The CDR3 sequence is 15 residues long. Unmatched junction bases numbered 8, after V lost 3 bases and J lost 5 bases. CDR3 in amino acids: CASSILGGGGDTQYF. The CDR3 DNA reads TGTGCCAGTAGTATTCTCGGTGGGGGGGGAGATACGCAGTATTTT.